This T cell receptor (beta chain) originates from a study of response to subunit inactivated influenza vaccine. Details on this clonotype: Its antigen is not known.

In TCRdb, the RT-PCR reads were re-called with MiXCR into one record per CDR3 protein. The table records around 480,000 distinct CDR3 sequences, about 17% of them present only once. General observations from the study: Authors suggested few new T cells are recruited by each seasonal influenza vaccination.

Trimming took 7 bases from V and 3 from J; bases not matched to a gene: 9. Germline CDR1 reads LNHDA; CDR2 reads SQIVND (reference sequence). CDR3 length: 15 residues. This chain links TRBV19 with TRBJ1-5, with 7 bases matching TRBD1. The sequencing used CD4+ T cells sorted from PBMCs, collected 23 to 25 months after vaccination. The sequence was obtained from a man aged 50-75 years who received an inactivated influenza vaccine. DNA for the CDR3: TGTGCCAGTAATTTCGGGACAGACAACAATCAGCCCCAGCATTTT. This gives the protein CASNFGTDNNQPQHF.